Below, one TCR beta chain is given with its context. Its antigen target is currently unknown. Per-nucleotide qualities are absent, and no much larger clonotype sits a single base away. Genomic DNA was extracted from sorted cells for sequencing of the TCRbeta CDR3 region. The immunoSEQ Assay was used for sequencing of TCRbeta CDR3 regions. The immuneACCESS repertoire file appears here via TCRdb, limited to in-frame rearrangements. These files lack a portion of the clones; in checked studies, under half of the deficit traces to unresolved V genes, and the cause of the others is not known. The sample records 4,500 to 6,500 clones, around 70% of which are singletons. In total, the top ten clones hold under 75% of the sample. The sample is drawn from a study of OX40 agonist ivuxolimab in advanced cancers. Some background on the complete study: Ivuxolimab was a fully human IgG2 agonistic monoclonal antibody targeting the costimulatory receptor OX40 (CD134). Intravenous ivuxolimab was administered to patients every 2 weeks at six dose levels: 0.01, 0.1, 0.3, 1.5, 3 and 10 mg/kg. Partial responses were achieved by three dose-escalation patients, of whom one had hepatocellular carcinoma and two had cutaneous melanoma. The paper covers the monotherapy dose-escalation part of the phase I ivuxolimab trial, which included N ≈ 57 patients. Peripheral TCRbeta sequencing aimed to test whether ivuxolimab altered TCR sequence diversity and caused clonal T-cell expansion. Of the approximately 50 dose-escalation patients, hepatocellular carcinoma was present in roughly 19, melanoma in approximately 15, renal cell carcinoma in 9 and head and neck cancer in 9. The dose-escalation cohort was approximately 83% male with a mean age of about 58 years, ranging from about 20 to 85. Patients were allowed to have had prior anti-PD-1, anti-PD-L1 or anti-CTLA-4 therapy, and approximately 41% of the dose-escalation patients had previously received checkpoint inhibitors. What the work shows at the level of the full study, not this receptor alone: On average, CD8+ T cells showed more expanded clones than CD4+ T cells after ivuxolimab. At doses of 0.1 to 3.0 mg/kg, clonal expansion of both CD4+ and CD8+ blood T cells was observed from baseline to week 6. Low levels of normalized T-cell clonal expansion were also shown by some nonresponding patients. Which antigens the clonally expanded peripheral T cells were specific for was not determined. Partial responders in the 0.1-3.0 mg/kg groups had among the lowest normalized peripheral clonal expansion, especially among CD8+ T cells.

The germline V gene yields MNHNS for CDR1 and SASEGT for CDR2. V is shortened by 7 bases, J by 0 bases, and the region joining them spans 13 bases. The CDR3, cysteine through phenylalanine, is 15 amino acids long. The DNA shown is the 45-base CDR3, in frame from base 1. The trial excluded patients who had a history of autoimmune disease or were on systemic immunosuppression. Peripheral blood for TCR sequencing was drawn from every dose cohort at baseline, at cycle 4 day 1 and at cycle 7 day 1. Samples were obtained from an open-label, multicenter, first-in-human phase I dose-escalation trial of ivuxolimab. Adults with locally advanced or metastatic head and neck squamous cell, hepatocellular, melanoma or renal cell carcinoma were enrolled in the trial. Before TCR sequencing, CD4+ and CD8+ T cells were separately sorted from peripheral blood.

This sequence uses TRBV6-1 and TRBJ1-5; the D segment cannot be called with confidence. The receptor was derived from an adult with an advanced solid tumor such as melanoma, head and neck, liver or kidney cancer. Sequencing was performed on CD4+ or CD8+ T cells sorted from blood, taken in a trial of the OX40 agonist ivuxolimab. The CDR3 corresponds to CASISGPYSNQPQHF. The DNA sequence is TGTGCCAGCATCTCGGGCCCCTATAGCAATCAGCCCCAGCATTTT.